A single sample gave rise to the 31 T cell receptor beta chains below, sequenced in a study of T cell responses to AZD1222 COVID-19 vaccine. The protocol was immunoSEQ multiplex PCR, while the TCRdb copy is restricted to in-frame clones and leaves out a portion. The table records roughly 120,000 clones, roughly 90% of them present only once. Sequencing used peripheral blood, obtained on day 0 of AZD1222 vaccination. The origin of the receptors is an adult in good health.

This chain uses TRBV11-3 with TRBJ2-7, with a possible D match to TRBD2 (5 bases). Trimming shortened V by 5 bases and J by 4 bases, and 12 bases separated the two germline ends. The germline V gene encodes CDR1 SGHNT and CDR2 YENEEA. The CDR3 is made up of 13 amino acids. CDR3 in DNA: TGTGCCAGCAGCCTTGGACTCTTATACGAGCAGTACTTC. It specifies CASSLGLLYEQYF.

Here the CDR3 reads CASSPIAGRVYNEQFF. DNA of the CDR3: TGTGCCAGCAGTCCCATAGCGGGAAGGGTGTACAATGAGCAGTTCTTC. This chain connects TRBV5-6 to TRBJ2-1; 8 bases fit TRBD2. CDR1 is SGHDT, CDR2 YYEEEE, per germline. CDR3 length: 16 residues. The V gene end was trimmed by 5 bases and the J gene end by 4 bases; junction bases not matched to a gene: 11.

The rearrangement links TRBV19 to TRBJ2-2; no firm D call. This CDR3 comprises 14 residues. The germline V and J ends were trimmed by 1 base and 7 bases, with 10 bases remaining between them. Germline assignment: CDR1 LNHDA and CDR2 SQIVND (reference sequence). As DNA, the CDR3 is TGTGCCAGTAGTATAGTCCTTGGGAACGGGGAGCTGTTTTTT. Translating it yields CASSIVLGNGELFF.

This chain joins TRBV19 and TRBJ2-7; D perhaps matches TRBD1 (6 bases). Germline loops: CDR1 LNHDA, CDR2 SQIVND (reference sequence). The CDR3 covers 18 residues. Trimming stripped 6 bases from V and 2 bases from J, with 26 bases between. The CDR3 DNA reads as TGTGCCAGTAGCTTGAGACGAAATACCGGGACAAAGACCTACGAGCAGTACTTC. Amino acid sequence: CASSLRRNTGTKTYEQYF. The full variable domain, its missing parts supplied by reference TRBV19 and TRBJ2-7, is DGGITQSPKYLFRKEGQNVTLSCEQNLNHDAMYWYRQDPGQGLRLIYYSQIVNDFQKGDIAEGYSVSREKKESFPLTVTSAQKNPTAFYLCASSLRRNTGTKTYEQYFGPGTRLTVT.

This clone was observed a few times. The chain links TRBV27 to TRBJ2-7; 9 bases align to TRBD1. Germline assignment: CDR1 MNHEY and CDR2 SMNVEV (reference sequence). This CDR3 comprises 15 residues. The J segment lost 5 bases and the V segment lost 5 bases, leaving 10 bases of the junction unmatched. This chain's CDR3 is CASSPRDREGNEQYF. For the CDR3, the DNA is TGTGCCAGCAGTCCAAGGGACAGGGAAGGTAACGAGCAGTACTTC.

Only one count was recorded for this clone. V is TRBV7-2 and J is TRBJ2-7, with a tentative D call TRBD2 (7 bases). CDR3 size: 15 residues. The germline CDR1 and CDR2 sequences are SGHTA and FQGNSA. Trimming cost V 5 bases and J 9 bases, with 23 bases left between them. This CDR3 reads CASSLGGARGGGQYF. The CDR3 nucleotides read TGTGCCAGCAGCCTGGGGGGGGCGCGGGGCGGTGGGCAGTACTTC.

The chain links TRBV11-2 to TRBJ2-7; TRBD2 aligns across 16 bases. There are 15 residues in the CDR3. Germline trimming cut 5 bases from V and 7 bases from J; bases unmatched to any gene: 5. Germline lookup yields CDR1 SGHAT and CDR2 FQNNGV. DNA for the CDR3: TGTGCCAGCAGCACAGGGACTAGCGGGAGGGGTGAGCAGTACTTC. Amino acids: CASSTGTSGRGEQYF.

The chain uses TRBV28 and TRBJ2-4, with a weak D call TRBD1 (8 bases). Trimming shortened V by 5 bases and J by 1 base, and 12 bases separated the two germline ends. Germline values: CDR1 MDHEN, CDR2 SYDVKM. CDR3 length: 15 residues. This chain's CDR3 is CASSQQGGAKNIQYF. CDR3 bases: TGTGCCAGCAGTCAACAGGGGGGGGCCAAAAACATTCAGTACTTC.

The rearrangement uses TRBV19 and TRBJ2-6; no definite D call. The CDR3 spans 15 residues. With 3 bases removed from V and 0 bases from J, the gap between germline ends came to 6 bases. Germline V gives CDR1 LNHDA, CDR2 SQIVND (reference sequence). CDR3 protein: CASSIDPSGANVLTF. The CDR3 bases are TGTGCCAGTAGTATCGACCCCTCTGGGGCCAACGTCCTGACTTTC.

The chain combines TRBV30 with TRBJ2-7; 7 bases agree with TRBD1. V was clipped by 5 bases and J by 7 bases; unmatched bases: 17. From germline, CDR1 is GTSNPN and CDR2 SVGIG (reference sequence). CDR3 size: 15 residues. CDR3: CAWRYRGPVSWEQYF. DNA of the CDR3: TGTGCCTGGCGTTACAGGGGACCCGTCTCGTGGGAGCAGTACTTC.

V and J are TRBV4-2 and TRBJ1-2; 10 bases fit TRBD1. The germline gives CDR1 LGHNA, CDR2 YNFKEQ. Germline trimming cut 2 bases from V and 4 bases from J; bases unmatched to any gene: 4. CDR3 length: 15 amino acids. CDR3 nucleotides: TGTGCCAGCAGCCAACGGGACAGGGGATCCTATGGCTACACCTTC. It is translated as CASSQRDRGSYGYTF.

The rearrangement links TRBV7-6 to TRBJ1-3; weak D call: TRBD1 (6 bases). In germline, CDR1 is SGHVS, CDR2 FNYEAQ. This CDR3 has 16 residues. V lost 5 bases, J lost 2 bases, and 16 bases lay in between. The CDR3: CASSAHTGHAGNTIYF. The CDR3 DNA is TGTGCCAGCAGCGCCCATACAGGGCACGCTGGAAACACCATATATTTT. The full variable domain, with the rest looked up from reference TRBV7-6 and TRBJ1-3, is GAGVSQSPRYKVTKRGQDVALRCDPISGHVSLYWYRQALGQGPEFLTYFNYEAQQDKSGLPNDRFSAERPEGSISTLTIQRTEQRDSAMYRCASSAHTGHAGNTIYFGEGSWLTVV.

The gene calls are TRBV9 and TRBJ1-2, with D possibly being TRBD1 (5 bases). This CDR3 has 13 residues. Germline CDR1 is SGDLS and CDR2 is YYNGEE. Trimming left V 3 bases short and J 3 bases short, with 9 bases between. The CDR3, as DNA: TGTGCCAGCAGCGAGACAGCGGACTATGGCTACACCTTC. Protein sequence: CASSETADYGYTF.

The rearrangement uses TRBV7-2 and TRBJ2-7, with unresolved D. Germline CDR1 SGHTA, CDR2 FQGNSA. The CDR3 loop spans 11 amino acids. Trimming removed 5 bases from V and 1 base from J, with 3 bases in between. The CDR3 DNA sequence: TGTGCCAGCAGCGAATCCTACGAGCAGTACTTC. Translated: CASSESYEQYF.

This chain connects TRBV13 to TRBJ2-3; D is unclear. The CDR3 loop spans 12 amino acids. V was shortened by 3 bases and J by 1 base, with 2 bases between the two germline ends. CDR1 and CDR2 (germline): PRHDT, FYEKMQ (reference sequence). For the CDR3, the DNA is TGTGCCAGCAGCTTCCGCACAGATACGCAGTATTTT. This translates into CASSFRTDTQYF.

This clone was seen only a few times. This sequence joins TRBV3-1 (or the pseudogene TRBV3-2) and TRBJ1-4; D call uncertain. Germline V gene data show CDR1 as LGHDT and CDR2 as YNNKEL (reference sequence). The length of the CDR3 is 12 residues. V was pared by 1 base and J by 7 bases, with 4 bases between. CDR3 amino acids: CASSQGPEKLFF. The CDR3 DNA reads TGTGCCAGCAGCCAAGGTCCTGAAAAACTGTTTTTT.

The chain is built from TRBV11-3 and TRBJ2-7, with D perhaps being TRBD1 or TRBD2 (5 bases each). Trimming left V 2 bases short and J 5 bases short, with 13 bases between. CDR1 is SGHNT, CDR2 YENEEA, per germline. The CDR3 covers 14 residues. The CDR3 loop reads CASSLPGPPDEQYF. In DNA form, the CDR3 reads TGTGCCAGCAGCTTACCGGGACCTCCGGACGAGCAGTACTTC.

CDR3 in amino acids: CASSQGWTSGRSYEQYF. The CDR3 nucleotides are TGCGCCAGCAGCCAAGGCTGGACTAGCGGGAGATCCTACGAGCAGTACTTC. The genes are TRBV4-3 and TRBJ2-7; 13 bases map to TRBD2. This CDR3 region has 17 residues. With 1 base clipped from V and 1 base from J, the junction kept 4 bases outside the gene matches. CDR1 is LGHNA, CDR2 YSLEER, per germline.

The chain is built from TRBV12-5 and TRBJ2-2; 9 bases are a match to TRBD1. There are 16 residues in the CDR3. The V gene end was trimmed by 4 bases and the J gene end by 4 bases; junction bases not matched to a gene: 7. Germline V lookup: CDR1 LGHNT, CDR2 FRNRAP. The DNA for the CDR3 is TGTGCTAGTGGTTCCACATCGACAGGGGGCACCGGGGAGCTGTTTTTT. It specifies CASGSTSTGGTGELFF.

This clone was detected only a few times. The chain uses TRBV12-3 or TRBV12-4 and TRBJ2-7, with 10 bases aligning to TRBD1. V was pared by 6 bases and J by 7 bases, with 6 bases of the junction left unmatched. CDR3 size: 13 residues. CDR3 sequence (DNA): TGTGCCAGCAGGCGGACAGGGGGTGGAGAGCAGTACTTC. Amino acids: CASRRTGGGEQYF.

V and J are TRBV27 and TRBJ2-2, with 9 bases matching TRBD2. Per the germline V gene, CDR1 is MNHEY and CDR2 is SMNVEV (reference sequence). The CDR3 has 15 residues. V trimming: 3 bases; J trimming: 4 bases; junction bases outside the gene matches: 3. In nucleotides, the CDR3 is TGTGCCAGCAGTTTGTATAGCGGGGGCACCGGGGAGCTGTTTTTT. Translation gives CASSLYSGGTGELFF.

The chain employs TRBV3-1 (or the pseudogene TRBV3-2) and TRBJ1-6; TRBD1 aligns across 9 bases. CDR3 size: 17 residues. The V segment lost 4 bases and the J segment 3 bases; nucleotides outside the gene matches: 7. Germline CDR1 reads LGHDT; CDR2 reads YNNKEL (reference sequence). The CDR3 here is CASSPDRGGLYNSPLHF. The DNA for the CDR3 is TGTGCCAGCAGCCCAGACAGGGGGGGCCTCTATAATTCACCCCTCCACTTT.

In its sample, this clone was seen a few times. The chain joins TRBV15 to TRBJ2-3, with 12 positions matching TRBD2. This CDR3 contains 18 residues. With V trimmed by 0 bases and J by 2 bases, 6 bases remained unmatched. CDR1 LNHNV and CDR2 YYDKDF come from the germline V gene (reference sequence). The CDR3 bases are TGTGCCACCAGCAGAGATCTAGCGGGAGGGCCCGACACAGATACGCAGTATTTT. Encoded protein: CATSRDLAGGPDTDTQYF.

In its sample, this clone was seen once. The chain joins TRBV6-5 to TRBJ2-5; D is undetermined. Trimming left V 6 bases short and J 2 bases short, with 10 bases between. The germline V gene encodes CDR1 MNHEY and CDR2 SVGAGI. The CDR3 extends over 13 amino acids. The CDR3 bases are TGTGCCAGCAGGGACCACAGTCAAGAGACCCAGTACTTC. It translates to CASRDHSQETQYF.

The CDR3 DNA sequence: TGCGCCAGCAGCCAATATGGCTACACCTTC. It codes for CASSQYGYTF. This sequence joins TRBV4-1 and TRBJ1-2; D unclear. V was trimmed by 2 bases and J by 5 bases, leaving 0 bases between them. There are 10 residues in the CDR3. The germline V gene has CDR1 MGHRA and CDR2 YSYEKL.

The chain is built from TRBV7-3 and TRBJ2-3; the match to TRBD2 covers 9 bases. This CDR3 spans 15 amino acids. Germline assignment: CDR1 SGHTA and CDR2 FQGTGA. Germline trimming cut 3 bases from V and 1 base from J; bases unmatched to any gene: 2. In nucleotides, the CDR3 is TGTGCCAGCAGCTTGGCTAGCGGGGGCACAGATACGCAGTATTTT. The encoded protein is CASSLASGGTDTQYF.

This clone is a singleton in its sample. The rearrangement uses TRBV5-4 and TRBJ2-5; 12 bases are shared with TRBD2. The trim removed 4 bases at V and 2 bases at J, leaving 6 bases unmatched. The germline V gene encodes CDR1 SGHNT and CDR2 YYREEE (reference sequence). The CDR3 is 16 residues long. For the CDR3, the DNA is TGTGCCAGCAGCCTGAGGACTAGCGGGGTTCAAGAGACCCAGTACTTC. Its translation: CASSLRTSGVQETQYF.

V gene TRBV2 combines with J gene TRBJ1-2; D is possibly TRBD1 (5 bases). V was shortened by 5 bases and J by 6 bases, with 16 bases between the two germline ends. CDR1 is SNHLY and CDR2 is FYNNEI in the germline V gene. This CDR3 is built from 14 residues. In DNA form, the CDR3 reads TGTGCCAGCAGTCTCTCCGGGACCTGGGATGGCTACACCTTC. Translating gives CASSLSGTWDGYTF.

The chain recombines TRBV28 with TRBJ1-5, with unresolved D. Germline V gives CDR1 MDHEN, CDR2 SYDVKM. The CDR3 has 14 residues. V lost 4 bases and J 7 bases, leaving 14 bases between the germline ends. CDR3 protein: CASSSTAGSQPQHF. The CDR3, as DNA: TGTGCCAGCAGTTCTACAGCGGGCTCGCAGCCCCAGCATTTT.

This clone was detected once. The V and J genes are TRBV27 and TRBJ2-1; perhaps TRBD2 as D (6 bases). The CDR3 totals 12 residues. Germline V gene data show CDR1 as MNHEY and CDR2 as SMNVEV (reference sequence). V was pared by 5 bases and J by 6 bases, with 8 bases between. CDR3 sequence reads: CASSPGGNEQFF. In DNA, the CDR3 is TGTGCCAGCAGTCCCGGGGGCAATGAGCAGTTCTTC.

This clone was counted once. V and J are TRBV11-2 and TRBJ2-7; D not certain. Germline lookup yields CDR1 SGHAT and CDR2 FQNNGV. Trimming stripped 5 bases from V and 4 bases from J, with 9 bases between. The CDR3 has 12 residues. In DNA form, the CDR3 reads TGTGCCAGCAGCCACAAAGGATACGAGCAGTACTTC. Protein sequence: CASSHKGYEQYF.